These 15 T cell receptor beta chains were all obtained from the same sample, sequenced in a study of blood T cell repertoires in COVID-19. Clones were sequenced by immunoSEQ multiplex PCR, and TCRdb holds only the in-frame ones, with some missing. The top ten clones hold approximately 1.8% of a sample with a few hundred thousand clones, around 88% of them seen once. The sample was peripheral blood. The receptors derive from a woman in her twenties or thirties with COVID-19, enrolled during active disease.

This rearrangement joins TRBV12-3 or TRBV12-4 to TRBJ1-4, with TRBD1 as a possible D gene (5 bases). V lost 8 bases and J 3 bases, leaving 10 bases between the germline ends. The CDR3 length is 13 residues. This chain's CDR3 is CASGGAANEKLFF. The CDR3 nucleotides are TGTGCCAGCGGAGGGGCAGCTAATGAAAAACTGTTTTTT.

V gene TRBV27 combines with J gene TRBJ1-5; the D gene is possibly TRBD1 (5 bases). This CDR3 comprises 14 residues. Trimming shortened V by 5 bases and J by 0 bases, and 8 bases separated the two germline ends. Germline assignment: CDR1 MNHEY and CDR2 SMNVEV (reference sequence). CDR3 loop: CASSPGYSNQPQHF. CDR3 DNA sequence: TGTGCCAGCAGTCCAGGGTATAGCAATCAGCCCCAGCATTTT.

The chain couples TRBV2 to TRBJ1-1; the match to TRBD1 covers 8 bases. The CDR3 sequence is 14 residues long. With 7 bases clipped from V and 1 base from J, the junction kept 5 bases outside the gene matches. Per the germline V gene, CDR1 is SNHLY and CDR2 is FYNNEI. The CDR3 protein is CASNLDRENTEAFF. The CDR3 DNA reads TGTGCCAGCAACTTGGACAGGGAGAACACTGAAGCTTTCTTT.

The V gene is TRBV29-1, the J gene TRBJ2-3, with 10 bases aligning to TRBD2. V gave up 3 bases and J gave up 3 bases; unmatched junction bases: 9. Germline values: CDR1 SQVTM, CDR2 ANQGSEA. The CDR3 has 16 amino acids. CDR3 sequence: CSVEGQRGGRTDTQYF. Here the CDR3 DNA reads TGCAGCGTTGAGGGGCAGCGGGGGGGCCGAACAGATACGCAGTATTTT.

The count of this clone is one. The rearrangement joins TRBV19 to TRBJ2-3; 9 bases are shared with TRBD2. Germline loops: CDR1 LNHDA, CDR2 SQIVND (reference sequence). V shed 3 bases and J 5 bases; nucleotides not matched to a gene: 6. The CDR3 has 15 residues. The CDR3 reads CASSIRRGGRDTQYF. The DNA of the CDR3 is TGTGCCAGTAGTATCCGGCGGGGGGGAAGAGATACGCAGTATTTT.

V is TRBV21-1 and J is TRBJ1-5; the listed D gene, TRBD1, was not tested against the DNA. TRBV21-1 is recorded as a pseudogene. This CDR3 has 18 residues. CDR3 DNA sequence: TGTGCCAGCAGCAAAGACGGACAGGGAGAGGATAGCAATCAGCCCCAGCATTTT. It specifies CASSKDGQGEDSNQPQHF.

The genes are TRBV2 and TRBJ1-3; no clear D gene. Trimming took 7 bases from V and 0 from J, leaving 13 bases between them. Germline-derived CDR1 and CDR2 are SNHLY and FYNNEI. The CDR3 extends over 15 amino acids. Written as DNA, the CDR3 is TGTGCCAGCACCCTAACGGGGAGCTCTGGAAACACCATATATTTT. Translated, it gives CASTLTGSSGNTIYF.

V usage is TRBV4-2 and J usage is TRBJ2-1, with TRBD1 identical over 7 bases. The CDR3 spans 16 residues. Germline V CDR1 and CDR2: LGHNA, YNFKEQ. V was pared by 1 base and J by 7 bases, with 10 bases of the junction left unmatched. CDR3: CASSQGIGGVGNEQFF. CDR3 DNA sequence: TGTGCCAGCAGCCAAGGGATAGGGGGCGTCGGTAATGAGCAGTTCTTC.

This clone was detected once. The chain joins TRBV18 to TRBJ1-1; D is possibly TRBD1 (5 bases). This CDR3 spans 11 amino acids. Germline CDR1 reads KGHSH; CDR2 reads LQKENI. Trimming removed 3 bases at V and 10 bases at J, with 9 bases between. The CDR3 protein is CASSPGGGAFF. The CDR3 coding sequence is TGTGCCAGCTCACCGGGCGGGGGAGCTTTCTTT.

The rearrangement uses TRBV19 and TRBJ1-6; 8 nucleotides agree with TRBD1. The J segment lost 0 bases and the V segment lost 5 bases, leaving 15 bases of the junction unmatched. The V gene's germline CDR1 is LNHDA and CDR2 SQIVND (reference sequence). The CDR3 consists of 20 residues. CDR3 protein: CASSSSRGPGKGSYNSPLHF. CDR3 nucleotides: TGTGCCAGTAGTTCTTCCAGGGGGCCCGGCAAAGGCTCCTATAATTCACCCCTCCACTTT.

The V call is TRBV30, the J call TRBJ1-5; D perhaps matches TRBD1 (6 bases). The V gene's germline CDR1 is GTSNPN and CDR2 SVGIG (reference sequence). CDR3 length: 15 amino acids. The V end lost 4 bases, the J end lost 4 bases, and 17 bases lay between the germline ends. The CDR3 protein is CAWNSNQGPNQPQHF. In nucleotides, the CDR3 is TGTGCCTGGAATTCTAATCAGGGGCCAAATCAGCCCCAGCATTTT.

The CDR3 region is CASSFLYSSYNEQFF. DNA of the CDR3: TGTGCCAGCAGCTTCTTGTACAGCTCCTACAATGAGCAGTTCTTC. The J gene is TRBJ2-1, the V gene TRBV5-5; D is ambiguous. The CDR3 loop spans 15 amino acids. Germline CDR1 and CDR2: SGHKS and YYEKEE (reference sequence). Trimming cost V 2 bases and J 0 bases, with 9 bases left between them.

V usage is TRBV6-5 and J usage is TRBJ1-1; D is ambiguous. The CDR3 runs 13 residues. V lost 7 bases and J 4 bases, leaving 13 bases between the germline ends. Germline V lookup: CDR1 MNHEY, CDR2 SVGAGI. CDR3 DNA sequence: TGTGCCAGCACCCCATTTATGAGCACTGAAGCTTTCTTT. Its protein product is CASTPFMSTEAFF.

The CDR3 DNA reads TGTGCCAGCAGCTACTCTAGCGGTCAAGAGACCCAGTACTTC. Its translation: CASSYSSGQETQYF. J is TRBJ2-5 and V is TRBV5-5; 7 bases fit TRBD2. Germline V CDR1 and CDR2: SGHKS, YYEKEE (reference sequence). J lost 2 bases, V lost 3 bases, and 4 bases had no gene match. The CDR3 sequence is 14 residues long.

The DNA for the CDR3 is TGTGCCAGCAGTGACCAGGACAGGGAAGAGACCCAGTACTTC. Translated: CASSDQDREETQYF. The chain joins TRBV6-1 to TRBJ2-5, with 8 bases that match TRBD1. With 3 bases clipped from V and 3 bases from J, the junction kept 3 bases outside the gene matches. Germline assignment: CDR1 MNHNS and CDR2 SASEGT. The CDR3 is made up of 14 amino acids.